This T cell receptor (beta chain) comes out of a study of T cells in Graves' hyperthyroidism and ophthalmopathy. At the level of the study: Once the initial diagnosis was made, peripheral blood was obtained before any treatment.

The TCR beta CDR3 regions underwent amplification using RNA transcripts as the source. The HTBI primer set was used in a first-round RT-PCR of the TCR CDR3. One entry per CDR3 protein, called by TCRdb with MiXCR from the multiplex PCR reads. The sample includes 300,000 to 450,000 distinct CDR3 sequences, 14% of them seen just once. This clonotype was counted ten times or more. The trim removed 6 bases at V and 5 bases at J, leaving 11 bases unmatched. The length of the CDR3 is 14 residues. The germline V gene has CDR1 DFQATT and CDR2 SNEGSKA (reference sequence). This receptor was identified in a woman aged 55-70 years with Graves' hyperthyroidism. This chain connects TRBV20-1 to TRBJ2-7; 9 bases map to TRBD1. The sample taken for sequencing was blood. The CDR3 DNA reads as TGCAGTGCCCAACAGGGGGCGGAATTCGACGAGCAGTACTTC. Its protein product is CSAQQGAEFDEQYF.